The 25 T cell receptor beta chains in this list originate from one sample, sequenced in a study of T cell responses to AZD1222 COVID-19 vaccine (dated by TCRdb to the early 2020s). This specimen's time point label, interpreted: about 28 days (+/-7) after the second vaccine dose. To prepare the library, the immunoSEQ multiplex PCR assay was applied. The clones in this table, taken by TCRdb from immuneACCESS, are in-frame only. Not every clone is retained; where verified, under half of the shortfall comes from an unresolved V gene, and the cause of the rest is unknown. Across this sample there are 140,000 or so clones, with approximately 91% seen only once. Clones ranked in the top ten supply more than 1.5% of the sample. Specimen: peripheral blood, collected 28 days after the second AZD1222 dose. The source is an adult who received the AZD1222 COVID-19 vaccine.

This clone has just a few counts. The CDR3: CASREVANTEAFF. The CDR3 nucleotides read TGTGCCAGCCGGGAGGTGGCGAACACTGAAGCTTTCTTT. This sequence joins TRBV2 and TRBJ1-1, with D unresolved. The V end lost 8 bases, the J end lost 1 base, and 11 bases lay between the germline ends. This CDR3 spans 13 amino acids. Per germline, CDR1 SNHLY and CDR2 FYNNEI. The variable domain in full, completed from reference TRBV2 and TRBJ1-1, reads EPEVTQTPSHQVTQMGQEVILRCVPISNHLYFYWYRQILGQKVEFLVSFYNNEISEKSEIFDDQFSVERPDGSNFTLKIRSTKLEDSAMYFCASREVANTEAFFGQGTRLTVV.

The V gene is TRBV19, the J gene TRBJ1-6; D unresolved. The CDR3 is 16 amino acids. Trimming pared 6 bases from V and 5 bases from J, leaving 17 bases between. The V gene's germline CDR1 is LNHDA and CDR2 SQIVND (reference sequence). This CDR3 is CASSRRASINNSPLHF. As DNA, the CDR3 is TGTGCCAGTAGCCGGAGGGCATCAATTAATAATTCACCCCTCCACTTT. The full variable domain, completed using reference TRBV19 and TRBJ1-6, is DGGITQSPKYLFRKEGQNVTLSCEQNLNHDAMYWYRQDPGQGLRLIYYSQIVNDFQKGDIAEGYSVSREKKESFPLTVTSAQKNPTAFYLCASSRRASINNSPLHFGNGTRLTVT.

The rearrangement uses TRBV11-2 and TRBJ1-6; D may be TRBD1 (5 bases). In germline, CDR1 is SGHAT, CDR2 FQNNGV. The germline V and J ends were trimmed by 0 bases and 2 bases, with 11 bases remaining between them. The length of the CDR3 is 17 residues. CDR3 nucleotide sequence: TGTGCCAGCAGCTTAGATTATCCGGGGGCCTATAATTCACCCCTCCACTTT. This sequence encodes CASSLDYPGAYNSPLHF.

CDR3 amino acids: CASSLNGNQPQHF. Written as DNA, the CDR3 is TGTGCCAGCAGCTTGAACGGCAATCAGCCCCAGCATTTT. The rearrangement uses TRBV5-4 and TRBJ1-5; no definite D call. The CDR3 contains 13 residues. V was cut by 1 base and J by 2 bases, with 4 bases left in between. Germline assignment: CDR1 SGHNT and CDR2 YYREEE (reference sequence). The full variable domain, rest sourced from reference TRBV5-4 and TRBJ1-5, is ETGVTQSPTHLIKTRGQQVTLRCSSQSGHNTVSWYQQALGQGPQFIFQYYREEENGRGNFPPRFSGLQFPNYSSELNVNALELDDSALYLCASSLNGNQPQHFGDGTRLSIL.

This clone occurred once. The rearrangement joins TRBV29-1 to TRBJ2-2; 9 bases agree with TRBD1. Germline V lookup: CDR1 SQVTM, CDR2 ANQGSEA. The V segment lost 6 bases and the J segment 8 bases; nucleotides outside the gene matches: 7. The CDR3 sequence is 13 residues long. CDR3 amino acids: CSVGTGSTGELFF. The DNA for the CDR3 is TGCAGCGTAGGGACAGGGTCTACGGGGGAGCTGTTTTTT.

The chain links TRBV19 to TRBJ1-1; 9 nucleotides line up with TRBD1. After removal of 8 bases from V and 4 bases from J, the junction contained 11 bases not matched to a gene. The CDR3 is 15 amino acids. Germline CDR1 LNHDA, CDR2 SQIVND (reference sequence). CDR3 in amino acids: CASSLDRGGGTEAFF. CDR3 in DNA: TGTGCCAGTTCCCTGGACAGGGGAGGGGGCACTGAAGCTTTCTTT.

The DNA for the CDR3 is TGTGCCAGCAGCAGGGGGACAGCGTATGGCTACACCTTC. This encodes CASSRGTAYGYTF. The V and J genes are TRBV3-1 (or the pseudogene TRBV3-2) and TRBJ1-2, with 7 bases identical to TRBD1. In germline, CDR1 is LGHDT, CDR2 YNNKEL (reference sequence). The CDR3 runs 13 residues. The trim removed 5 bases at V and 5 bases at J, leaving 5 bases unmatched.

This chain connects TRBV18 to TRBJ1-1; D may be TRBD1 (6 bases). The V gene lost 3 bases and the J gene lost 0 bases, with 14 bases spanning the gap. CDR1 and CDR2 from the germline V gene are KGHSH and LQKENI. This CDR3 comprises 16 residues. The CDR3, as DNA: TGTGCCAGCTCACCTACACCGGGACAATTGAACACTGAAGCTTTCTTT. Its translation is CASSPTPGQLNTEAFF. Based on the CDR3 plus reference TRBV18 and TRBJ1-1, the full variable domain is NAGVMQNPRHLVRRRGQEARLRCSPMKGHSHVYWYRQLPEEGLKFMVYLQKENIIDESGMPKERFSAEFPKEGPSILRIQQVVRGDSAAYFCASSPTPGQLNTEAFFGQGTRLTVV.

The gene calls are TRBV19 and TRBJ1-3; 7 nucleotides line up with TRBD1. Germline V gene sequence: CDR1 LNHDA, CDR2 SQIVND (reference sequence). This CDR3 spans 12 amino acids. Trimming at V came to 5 bases and at J to 13 bases, leaving 8 bases not matched to a gene. The CDR3 DNA reads as TGTGCCAGTAGTGCACAGGGGAGGTCTATATATTTT. Protein product: CASSAQGRSIYF.

The chain uses TRBV7-8 and TRBJ2-3; TRBD2 matches 12 bases. Germline assignment: CDR1 SGHVS and CDR2 FQNEAQ. The length of the CDR3 is 16 residues. The junction had 5 bases not matched to a gene; V was cut back by 5 bases and J by 2 bases. Written as DNA, the CDR3 is TGTGCCAGCAGCCCGGGGACTAGCGGGTCCACAGATACGCAGTATTTT. Translation gives CASSPGTSGSTDTQYF. Looking up the rest from reference TRBV7-8 and TRBJ2-3 gives the full variable domain: GAGVSQSPRYKVAKRGQDVALRCDPISGHVSLFWYQQALGQGPEFLTYFQNEAQLDKSGLPSDRFFAERPEGSVSTLKIQRTQQEDSAVYLCASSPGTSGSTDTQYFGPGTRLTVL.

This chain links TRBV2 with TRBJ2-7; 7 bases match TRBD1. Trimming cost V 3 bases and J 2 bases; bases outside gene matches: 7. The CDR3 is made up of 15 amino acids. The V gene's germline CDR1 is SNHLY and CDR2 FYNNEI. The CDR3 region has the DNA TGTGCCAGCAGTGATGAGGGAACAGGGGCCTACGAGCAGTACTTC. Amino acid sequence: CASSDEGTGAYEQYF.

The rearrangement links TRBV14 to TRBJ2-1; 9 nucleotides match TRBD1. Per the germline V gene, CDR1 is SGHDN and CDR2 is FVKESK. The CDR3 runs to 15 residues. The ends lost 1 base at V and 7 bases at J; junction bases unmatched: 5. The CDR3 DNA is TGTGCCAGCAGCCAAGGCTTGGGACAGGGAAATGAGCAGTTCTTC. This codes for CASSQGLGQGNEQFF.

The CDR3, as DNA: TGTGCCAGCAGCTTAGGGGGCAGGCAGACCCAGTACTTC. Amino acids: CASSLGGRQTQYF. This chain joins TRBV7-3 and TRBJ2-5; possible D gene TRBD1, 6 bases. The germline V gene encodes CDR1 SGHTA and CDR2 FQGTGA. This CDR3 spans 13 amino acids. The V and J ends lost 2 bases and 6 bases respectively, with 10 bases between them. Full variable domain (remainder filled in from reference TRBV7-3 and TRBJ2-5): GAGVSQTPSNKVTEKGKYVELRCDPISGHTALYWYRQSLGQGPEFLIYFQGTGAADDSGLPNDRFFAVRPEGSVSTLKIQRTERGDSAVYLCASSLGGRQTQYFGPGTRLLVL.

The chain uses TRBV30 and TRBJ1-2; 9 bases are a match to TRBD1. The V gene's germline CDR1 is GTSNPN and CDR2 SVGIG (reference sequence). The V segment lost 2 bases and the J segment 2 bases; nucleotides outside the gene matches: 9. CDR3 size: 16 residues. CDR3 nucleotide sequence: TGTGCCTGGAGTAGGTTAGGACAGGGGACCAACTATGGCTACACCTTC. This encodes CAWSRLGQGTNYGYTF.

The chain is built from TRBV20-1 and TRBJ1-2, with no clear D. The germline V gene has CDR1 DFQATT and CDR2 SNEGSKA (reference sequence). This CDR3 comprises 11 residues. V was shortened by 2 bases and J by 7 bases, with 8 bases between the two germline ends. CDR3 region: CSARLRGGYTF. CDR3 in DNA: TGCAGTGCTAGACTTCGTGGTGGCTACACCTTC.

V gene TRBV19 combines with J gene TRBJ1-1; 9 bases agree with TRBD1. In germline, CDR1 is LNHDA, CDR2 SQIVND (reference sequence). The V and J ends lost 5 bases and 6 bases, in that order; junction bases with no gene match: 4. CDR3 length equals 13 residues. The CDR3 loop reads CASSDRGKSEAFF. In DNA, the CDR3 is TGTGCCAGTAGTGACAGGGGGAAGTCTGAAGCTTTCTTT.

V gene TRBV6-5 combines with J gene TRBJ2-1; D remains unclear. The CDR3 extends over 13 amino acids. Germline V gene data show CDR1 as MNHEY and CDR2 as SVGAGI. V was pared by 5 bases and J by 4 bases, with 9 bases between. CDR3 residues: CASSPPPYNEQFF. In DNA form, the CDR3 reads TGTGCCAGCAGTCCCCCCCCATACAATGAGCAGTTCTTC.

The chain is built from TRBV6-1 and TRBJ2-7, with a possible D match to TRBD1 (6 bases). V lost 1 base, J lost 6 bases, and 16 bases lay in between. The CDR3 consists of 15 residues. The germline V gene encodes CDR1 MNHNS and CDR2 SASEGT. DNA for the CDR3: TGTGCCAGCAGTGAAGTTGGGGGATTAGGGGGCGAGCAGTACTTC. Translation gives CASSEVGGLGGEQYF.

This clone was detected only once. The chain couples TRBV11-2 to TRBJ2-1, with D maybe TRBD2 (5 bases). Trimming cost V 1 base and J 12 bases, with 13 bases left between them. Germline values: CDR1 SGHAT, CDR2 FQNNGV. The CDR3 runs 13 residues. This chain's CDR3 is CASSLVPAGGQFF. CDR3 nucleotides: TGTGCCAGCAGCTTAGTCCCCGCGGGCGGGCAGTTCTTC.

The V call is TRBV6-5, the J call TRBJ1-1, with D maybe TRBD1 (6 bases). Trimming left V 0 bases short and J 2 bases short, with 13 bases between. This CDR3 contains 16 residues. Germline CDR1 MNHEY, CDR2 SVGAGI. The CDR3 sequence: CASSYSVVGGNTEAFF. CDR3 nucleotide sequence: TGTGCCAGCAGTTACTCGGTGGTAGGGGGAAACACTGAAGCTTTCTTT.

This CDR3 is CASSPDRSSGYTF. The CDR3 DNA reads as TGTGCCAGCAGCCCAGACAGGTCTAGCGGCTACACCTTC. The J gene is TRBJ1-2, the V gene TRBV7-8, with D maybe TRBD1 (6 bases). The CDR3 is 13 residues long. The germline CDR1 and CDR2 sequences are SGHVS and FQNEAQ. V lost 5 bases, J lost 8 bases, and 15 bases lay in between.

The chain has TRBV7-3 and TRBJ2-3; TRBD2 agrees at 14 bases. The CDR3 extends over 17 amino acids. CDR1 and CDR2 from the germline V gene are SGHTA and FQGTGA. J lost 2 bases, V lost 4 bases, and 5 bases had no gene match. CDR3 in DNA: TGTGCCAGCAGCTCCCTGGGACTAGCGGGAGACACAGATACGCAGTATTTT. It translates to CASSSLGLAGDTDTQYF.

The chain uses TRBV5-4 and TRBJ2-5, with 10 nucleotides matching TRBD2. In germline, CDR1 is SGHNT, CDR2 YYREEE (reference sequence). Trimming at V came to 3 bases and at J to 2 bases, leaving 1 base not matched to a gene. This CDR3 spans 14 amino acids. Written as DNA, the CDR3 is TGTGCCAGCAGCTCAGCGGGAGGGCAAGAGACCCAGTACTTC. Translated, it gives CASSSAGGQETQYF.

A remark on this clone: Other nucleotide sequences from this sample produce the same CDR3. The chain combines TRBV2 with TRBJ1-5, with 10 bases fitting TRBD1. There are 14 residues in the CDR3. J lost 5 bases, V lost 3 bases, and 1 base had no gene match. Germline V gives CDR1 SNHLY, CDR2 FYNNEI. The CDR3: CASSEDRGDQPQHF. The CDR3 DNA is TGTGCCAGCAGTGAGGACAGGGGGGATCAGCCCCAGCATTTT. Full variable domain (remainder filled in from reference TRBV2 and TRBJ1-5): EPEVTQTPSHQVTQMGQEVILRCVPISNHLYFYWYRQILGQKVEFLVSFYNNEISEKSEIFDDQFSVERPDGSNFTLKIRSTKLEDSAMYFCASSEDRGDQPQHFGDGTRLSIL.

The gene calls are TRBV13 and TRBJ2-7, with 10 nucleotides matching TRBD1. V was clipped by 6 bases and J by 2 bases; unmatched bases: 7. Germline loops: CDR1 PRHDT, CDR2 FYEKMQ (reference sequence). The CDR3 is made up of 15 amino acids. CDR3 coding DNA: TGTGCCAGCAGGACCGGGACAGGGGAGCCCTACGAGCAGTACTTC. It specifies CASRTGTGEPYEQYF.